This TCR beta chain was sequenced for a study of T cell responses to AZD1222 COVID-19 vaccine. Turning to the study itself: Second doses that came at about 4 or about 12 weeks were put together. Study-wide results and caveats: The CD4 TCRs associated with vaccination extended across spike and predominated at 160-218 and 743-854. Females made up more of the donors, who were largely white British, and clonal diversity may have come out too low.

Sequencing used immunoSEQ multiplex PCR; TCRdb keeps in-frame clones, though not all of them. The sample shows about 87,000 clones, around 87% of them seen only once. The length of the CDR3 is 14 residues. Germline CDR1 MNHEY, CDR2 SVGEGT. The V end lost 5 bases, the J end lost 3 bases, and 11 bases lay between the germline ends. This clone appeared a single time. Its antigen remains unidentified. The sample consisted of peripheral blood, taken on day 0 of AZD1222 vaccination. The receptor was isolated from an adult in good health. The rearrangement joins TRBV6-2 or TRBV6-3 to TRBJ2-4; D gene uncertain. CDR3 protein: CASSGLVDKNIQYF. The CDR3 nucleotides read TGTGCCAGCAGTGGTTTAGTGGACAAAAACATTCAGTACTTC.